Each of the 4 T cell receptor beta chains below was sequenced from the same sample in a study of blood T cell repertoires in COVID-19. Assay: immunoSEQ multiplex PCR; the TCRdb copy retains only in-frame clones and omits some. The table records about 240,000 clones, around four fifths of them present only once. The sequenced sample was peripheral blood. These receptors all come from a woman in her fifties or sixties with active or convalescent COVID-19.

CDR3 region: CASSGDGAGIYNEQFF. DNA for the CDR3: TGCGCCAGCAGTGGGGATGGAGCGGGCATATACAATGAGCAGTTCTTC. The chain links TRBV10-1 to TRBJ2-1; possibly TRBD2 for D (6 bases). CDR1 and CDR2 from the germline V gene are WNHNN and SYGVQD (reference sequence). Deletions cut 4 bases from V and 4 bases from J, with 17 bases between. CDR3 length: 16 amino acids.

V and J are TRBV18 and TRBJ1-3; D is unresolved. CDR1 and CDR2 from the germline V gene are KGHSH and LQKENI. V was trimmed by 1 base and J by 0 bases, leaving 7 bases between them. This CDR3 contains 15 residues. The CDR3 loop is CASSPRAHSGNTIYF. The CDR3 DNA reads TGTGCCAGCTCACCACGGGCGCACTCTGGAAACACCATATATTTT. Full variable domain (outside the CDR3, taken from reference TRBV18 and TRBJ1-3): NAGVMQNPRHLVRRRGQEARLRCSPMKGHSHVYWYRQLPEEGLKFMVYLQKENIIDESGMPKERFSAEFPKEGPSILRIQQVVRGDSAAYFCASSPRAHSGNTIYFGEGSWLTVV.

V usage is TRBV5-1 and J usage is TRBJ2-2; tentative D call: TRBD2 (5 bases). The germline V and J ends were trimmed by 0 bases and 7 bases, with 10 bases remaining between them. The CDR3 spans 14 residues. Germline CDR1 SGHRS, CDR2 YFSETQ. The CDR3 protein is CASSLDWAGGELFF. As DNA, the CDR3 is TGCGCCAGCAGCTTGGACTGGGCGGGCGGGGAGCTGTTTTTT.

This clone was counted between two and nine times. The J gene is TRBJ1-2, the V gene TRBV4-1; no reliable D call. The germline gives CDR1 MGHRA, CDR2 YSYEKL. CDR3 length: 16 residues. Trimming took 0 bases from V and 0 from J, leaving 11 bases between them. The CDR3 DNA reads TGCGCCAGCAGCCAAGATCTTGGAGCCACTAACTATGGCTACACCTTC. Translation gives CASSQDLGATNYGYTF.